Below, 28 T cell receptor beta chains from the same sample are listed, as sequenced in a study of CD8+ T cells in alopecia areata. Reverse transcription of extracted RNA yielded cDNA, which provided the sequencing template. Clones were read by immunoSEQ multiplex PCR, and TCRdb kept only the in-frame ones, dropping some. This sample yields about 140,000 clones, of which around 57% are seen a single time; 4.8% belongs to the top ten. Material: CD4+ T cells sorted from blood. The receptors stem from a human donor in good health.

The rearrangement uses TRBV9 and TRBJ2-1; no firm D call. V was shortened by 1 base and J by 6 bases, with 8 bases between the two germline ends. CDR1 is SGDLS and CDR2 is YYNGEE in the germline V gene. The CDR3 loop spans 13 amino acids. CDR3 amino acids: CASSVYGINEQFF. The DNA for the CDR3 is TGTGCCAGCAGCGTATACGGAATCAATGAGCAGTTCTTC.

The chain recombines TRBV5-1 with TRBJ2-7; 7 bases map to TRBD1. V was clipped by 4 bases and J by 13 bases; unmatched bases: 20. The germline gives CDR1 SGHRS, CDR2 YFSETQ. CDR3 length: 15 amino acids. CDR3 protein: CASSPGIRQGLGTYF. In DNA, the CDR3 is TGCGCCAGCAGCCCCGGAATCAGACAGGGTTTGGGGACCTACTTC.

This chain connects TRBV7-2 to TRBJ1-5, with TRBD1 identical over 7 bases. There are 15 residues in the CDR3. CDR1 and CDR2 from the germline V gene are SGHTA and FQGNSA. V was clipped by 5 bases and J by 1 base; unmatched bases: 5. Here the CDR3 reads CASSRQTGSNQPQHF. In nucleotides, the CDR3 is TGTGCCAGCAGCCGACAGACAGGGAGCAATCAGCCCCAGCATTTT.

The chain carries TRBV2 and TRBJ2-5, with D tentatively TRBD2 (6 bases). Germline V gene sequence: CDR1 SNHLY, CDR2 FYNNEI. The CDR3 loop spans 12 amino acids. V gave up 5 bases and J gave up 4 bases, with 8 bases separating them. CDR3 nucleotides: TGTGCCAGCAGTAACGGGGGAGAGACCCAGTACTTC. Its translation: CASSNGGETQYF.

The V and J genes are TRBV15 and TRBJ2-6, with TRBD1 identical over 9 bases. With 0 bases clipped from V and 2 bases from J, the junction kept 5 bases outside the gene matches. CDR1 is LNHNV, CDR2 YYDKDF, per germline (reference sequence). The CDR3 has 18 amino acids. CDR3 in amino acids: CATSREQGAFTGANVLTF. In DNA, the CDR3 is TGTGCCACCAGCAGAGAACAGGGGGCCTTTACTGGGGCCAACGTCCTGACTTTC.

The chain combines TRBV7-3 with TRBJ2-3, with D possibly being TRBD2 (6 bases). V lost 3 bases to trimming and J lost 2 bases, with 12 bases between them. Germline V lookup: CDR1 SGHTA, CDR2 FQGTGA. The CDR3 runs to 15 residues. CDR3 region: CASSFQGLDTDTQYF. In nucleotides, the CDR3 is TGTGCCAGCAGCTTCCAGGGACTGGACACAGATACGCAGTATTTT.

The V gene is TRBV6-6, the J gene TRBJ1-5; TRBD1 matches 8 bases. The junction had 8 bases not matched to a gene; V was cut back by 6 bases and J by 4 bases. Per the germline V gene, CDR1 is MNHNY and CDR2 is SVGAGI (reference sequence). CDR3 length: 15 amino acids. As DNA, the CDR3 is TGTGCCAGCAGCAAACAGGGGGATATGAATCAGCCCCAGCATTTT. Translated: CASSKQGDMNQPQHF.

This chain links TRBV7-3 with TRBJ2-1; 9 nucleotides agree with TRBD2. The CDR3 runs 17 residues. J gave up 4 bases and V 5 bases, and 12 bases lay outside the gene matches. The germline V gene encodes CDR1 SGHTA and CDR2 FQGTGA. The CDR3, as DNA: TGTGCCAGCAGCCCCTTAGGGCTAGCGGGGTCATACAATGAGCAGTTCTTC. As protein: CASSPLGLAGSYNEQFF.

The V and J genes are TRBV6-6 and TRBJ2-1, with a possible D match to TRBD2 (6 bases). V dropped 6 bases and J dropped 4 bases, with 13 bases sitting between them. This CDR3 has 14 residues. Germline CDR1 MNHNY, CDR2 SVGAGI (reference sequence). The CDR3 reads CASSPGLNYNEQFF. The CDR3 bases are TGTGCCAGCAGCCCGGGACTGAATTACAATGAGCAGTTCTTC.

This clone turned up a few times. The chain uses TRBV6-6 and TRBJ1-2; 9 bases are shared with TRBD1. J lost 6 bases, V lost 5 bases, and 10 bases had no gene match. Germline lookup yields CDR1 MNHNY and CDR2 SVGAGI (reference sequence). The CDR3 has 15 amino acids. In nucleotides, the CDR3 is TGTGCCAGCAGTCGCGGGACAGGGATTTTTGATGGCTACACCTTC. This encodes CASSRGTGIFDGYTF.

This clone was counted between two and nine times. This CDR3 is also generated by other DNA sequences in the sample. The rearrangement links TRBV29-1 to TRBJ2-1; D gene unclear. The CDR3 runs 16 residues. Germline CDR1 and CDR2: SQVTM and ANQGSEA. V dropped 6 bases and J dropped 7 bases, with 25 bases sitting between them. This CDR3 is CSVDTLAAMIRNEQFF. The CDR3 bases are TGCAGCGTCGATACGTTAGCCGCGATGATACGGAATGAGCAGTTCTTC.

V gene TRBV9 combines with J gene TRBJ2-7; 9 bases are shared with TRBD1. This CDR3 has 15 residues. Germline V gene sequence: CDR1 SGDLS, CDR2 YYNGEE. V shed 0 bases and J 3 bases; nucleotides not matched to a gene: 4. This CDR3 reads CASSVAWGQGYEQYF. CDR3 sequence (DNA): TGTGCCAGCAGCGTAGCTTGGGGACAGGGCTACGAGCAGTACTTC.

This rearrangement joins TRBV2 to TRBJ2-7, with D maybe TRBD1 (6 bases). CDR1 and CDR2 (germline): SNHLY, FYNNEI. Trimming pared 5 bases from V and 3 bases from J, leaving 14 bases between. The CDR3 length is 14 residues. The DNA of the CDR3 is TGTGCCAGCAGTCCGCGACAGGTCCACTACGAGCAGTACTTC. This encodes CASSPRQVHYEQYF.

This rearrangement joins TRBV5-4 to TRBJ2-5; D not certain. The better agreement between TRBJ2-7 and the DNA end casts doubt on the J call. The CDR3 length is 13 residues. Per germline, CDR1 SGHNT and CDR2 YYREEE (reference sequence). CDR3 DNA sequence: TGTGCCAGCAGCTTGGTGGCCACCTACGAGCAGTACTTC. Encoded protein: CASSLVATYEQYF.

DNA for the CDR3: TGCGCCAGCAGCTTAACCGGGACTAGCGACAATGAGCAGTTCTTC. Residues: CASSLTGTSDNEQFF. J is TRBJ2-1 and V is TRBV5-1; 10 nucleotides line up with TRBD2. The CDR3 contains 15 residues. After removal of 2 bases from V and 5 bases from J, the junction contained 4 bases not matched to a gene. CDR1 and CDR2 from the germline V gene are SGHRS and YFSETQ. The full variable domain, in which reference TRBV5-1 and TRBJ2-1 provide the parts outside the CDR3, is KAGVTQTPRYLIKTRGQQVTLSCSPISGHRSVSWYQQTPGQGLQFLFEYFSETQRNKGNFPGRFSGRQFSNSRSEMNVSTLELGDSALYLCASSLTGTSDNEQFFGPGTRLTVL.

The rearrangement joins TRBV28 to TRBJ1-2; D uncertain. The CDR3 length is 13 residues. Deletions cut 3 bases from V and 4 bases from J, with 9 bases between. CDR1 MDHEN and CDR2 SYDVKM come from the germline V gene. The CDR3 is CASSFIRGYGYTF. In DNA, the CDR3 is TGTGCCAGCAGTTTTATCCGTGGCTATGGCTACACCTTC.

The DNA of the CDR3 is TGCAGCGCTCAATTCGGAAGCAGGGGGGCTTTCTTT. Protein sequence: CSAQFGSRGAFF. The chain uses TRBV29-1 and TRBJ1-1; TRBD1 matches 7 bases. Germline lookup yields CDR1 SQVTM and CDR2 ANQGSEA. The CDR3 spans 12 residues. V was clipped by 7 bases and J by 11 bases; unmatched bases: 13.

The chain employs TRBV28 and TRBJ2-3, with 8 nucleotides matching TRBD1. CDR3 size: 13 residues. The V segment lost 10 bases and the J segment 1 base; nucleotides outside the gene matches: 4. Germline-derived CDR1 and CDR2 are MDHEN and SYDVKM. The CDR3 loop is CATSGGGTDTQYF. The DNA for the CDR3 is TGTGCCACCTCAGGGGGCGGCACAGATACGCAGTATTTT.

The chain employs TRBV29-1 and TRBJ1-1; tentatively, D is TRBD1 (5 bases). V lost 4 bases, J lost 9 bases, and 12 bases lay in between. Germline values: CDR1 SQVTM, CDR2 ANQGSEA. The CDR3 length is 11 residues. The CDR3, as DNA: TGCAGCGTTGTCAGGGCTTCCCAAGCTTTCTTT. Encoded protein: CSVVRASQAFF.

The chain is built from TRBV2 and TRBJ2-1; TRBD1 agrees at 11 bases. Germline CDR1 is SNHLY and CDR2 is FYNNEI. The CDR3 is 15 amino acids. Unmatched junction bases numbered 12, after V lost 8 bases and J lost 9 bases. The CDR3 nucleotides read TGTGCCAGCGTGAAGGGGACAGGGGGTGAGGCTGAGCAGTTCTTC. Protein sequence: CASVKGTGGEAEQFF. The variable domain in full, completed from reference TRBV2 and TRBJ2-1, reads EPEVTQTPSHQVTQMGQEVILRCVPISNHLYFYWYRQILGQKVEFLVSFYNNEISEKSEIFDDQFSVERPDGSNFTLKIRSTKLEDSAMYFCASVKGTGGEAEQFFGPGTRLTVL.

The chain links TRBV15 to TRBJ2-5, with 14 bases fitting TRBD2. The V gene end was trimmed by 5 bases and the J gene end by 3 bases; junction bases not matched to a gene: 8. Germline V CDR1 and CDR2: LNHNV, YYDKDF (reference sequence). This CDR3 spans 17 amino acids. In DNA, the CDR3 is TGTGCCACCAGCGCCCCGTCGGGACTAGCGGGGGAAGAGACCCAGTACTTC. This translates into CATSAPSGLAGEETQYF.

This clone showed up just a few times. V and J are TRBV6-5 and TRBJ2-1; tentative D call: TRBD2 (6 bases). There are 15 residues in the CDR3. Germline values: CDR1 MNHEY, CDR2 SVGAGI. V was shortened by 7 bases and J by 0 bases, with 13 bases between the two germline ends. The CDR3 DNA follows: TGTGCCAGCACCCCCGGAGGGAGCTCCTACAATGAGCAGTTCTTC. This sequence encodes CASTPGGSSYNEQFF.

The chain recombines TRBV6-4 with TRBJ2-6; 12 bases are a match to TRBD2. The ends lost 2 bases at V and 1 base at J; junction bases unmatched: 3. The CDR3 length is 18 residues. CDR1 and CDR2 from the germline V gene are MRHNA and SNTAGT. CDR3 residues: CASSDRLAGASGANVLTF. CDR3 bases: TGTGCCAGCAGTGACCGACTAGCGGGGGCTTCTGGGGCCAACGTCCTGACTTTC.

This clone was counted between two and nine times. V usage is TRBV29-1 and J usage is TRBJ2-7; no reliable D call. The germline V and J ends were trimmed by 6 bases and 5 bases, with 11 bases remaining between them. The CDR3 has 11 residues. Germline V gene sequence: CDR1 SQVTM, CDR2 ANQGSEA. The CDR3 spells CSVGFRHEQYF. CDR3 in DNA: TGCAGCGTGGGATTTCGGCACGAGCAGTACTTC.

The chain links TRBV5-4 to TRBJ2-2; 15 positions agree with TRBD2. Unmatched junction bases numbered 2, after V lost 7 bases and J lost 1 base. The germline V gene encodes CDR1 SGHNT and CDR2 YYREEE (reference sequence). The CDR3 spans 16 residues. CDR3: CASGGLAGGNTGELFF. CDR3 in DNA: TGTGCCAGCGGGGGACTAGCGGGAGGGAACACCGGGGAGCTGTTTTTT.

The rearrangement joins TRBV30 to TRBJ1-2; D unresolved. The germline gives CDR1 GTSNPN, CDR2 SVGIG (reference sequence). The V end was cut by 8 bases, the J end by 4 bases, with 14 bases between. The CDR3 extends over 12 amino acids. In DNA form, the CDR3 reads TGTGCCAGGCAAGGGCCTAGCTATGGCTACACCTTC. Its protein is CARQGPSYGYTF.

The CDR3 protein is CASSPNQATDTQYF. In DNA, the CDR3 is TGTGCCAGCTCACCCAACCAGGCCACAGATACGCAGTATTTT. This rearrangement joins TRBV18 to TRBJ2-3; D not certain. The ends were cut back, 3 bases at V and 2 bases at J, with 9 bases in the middle. The V gene's germline CDR1 is KGHSH and CDR2 LQKENI. The CDR3 spans 14 residues.

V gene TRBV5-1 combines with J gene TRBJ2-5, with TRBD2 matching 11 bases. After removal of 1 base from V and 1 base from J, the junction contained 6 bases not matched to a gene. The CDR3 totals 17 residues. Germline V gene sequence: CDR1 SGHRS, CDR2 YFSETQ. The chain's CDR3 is CASSLSPSGRLQETQYF. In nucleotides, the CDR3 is TGCGCCAGCAGCTTGTCCCCTAGCGGGAGGCTCCAAGAGACCCAGTACTTC.